This passage covers 27 T cell receptor beta chains from one sample sequenced in a study of glioma-infiltrating T cells after dendritic cell vaccination. Data came from immunoSEQ multiplex PCR; TCRdb stores just in-frame clones and leaves some out. The data show roughly 96,000 clones, with about 79% seen just once and around 5.4% held by the top ten. Here the sequenced sample was blood, taken before dendritic cell vaccination. Source of these receptors: a human donor with glioblastoma.

The chain employs TRBV29-1 and TRBJ2-3, with D possibly TRBD2 on 6 matching bases. The CDR3 is made up of 14 amino acids. Germline V gene lookup returns CDR1 SQVTM and CDR2 ANQGSEA. The V end lost 4 bases, the J end lost 0 bases, and 11 bases lay between the germline ends. The CDR3 is CSVATGVSTDTQYF. The CDR3 DNA reads as TGCAGCGTTGCCACGGGGGTTAGCACAGATACGCAGTATTTT.

The V gene is TRBV5-1, the J gene TRBJ1-1; 7 nucleotides match TRBD1. V shed 0 bases and J 5 bases; nucleotides not matched to a gene: 7. The CDR3 contains 15 residues. CDR1 is SGHRS, CDR2 YFSETQ, per germline. The CDR3 DNA follows: TGCGCCAGCAGCTTGGGTACAGGGGTAGGGACTGAAGCTTTCTTT. Translation: CASSLGTGVGTEAFF. The complete variable domain, with remaining parts taken from reference TRBV5-1 and TRBJ1-1, reads KAGVTQTPRYLIKTRGQQVTLSCSPISGHRSVSWYQQTPGQGLQFLFEYFSETQRNKGNFPGRFSGRQFSNSRSEMNVSTLELGDSALYLCASSLGTGVGTEAFFGQGTRLTVV.

The gene calls are TRBV7-9 and TRBJ1-1; D is uncertain. The ends were cut back, 9 bases at V and 6 bases at J, with 14 bases in the middle. Germline-derived CDR1 and CDR2 are SEHNR and FQNEAQ (reference sequence). This CDR3 is 12 amino acids long. The chain's CDR3 is CARGPLTAEAFF. In DNA form, the CDR3 reads TGTGCCAGGGGCCCCCTCACCGCTGAAGCTTTCTTT.

This clone was counted a few times. The rearrangement uses TRBV7-3 and TRBJ2-1; 10 bases line up with TRBD2. Germline values: CDR1 SGHTA, CDR2 FQGTGA. This CDR3 region has 18 residues. J gave up 3 bases and V 2 bases, and 10 bases lay outside the gene matches. CDR3 nucleotide sequence: TGTGCCAGCAGCTTATTGGGACCCTTAGCGGGGGGCTACAATGAGCAGTTCTTC. Translation: CASSLLGPLAGGYNEQFF.

V gene TRBV10-2 combines with J gene TRBJ1-1; TRBD1 is a possible D gene (5 bases). Per the germline V gene, CDR1 is WSHSY and CDR2 is SAAADI. This CDR3 is 15 amino acids long. Trimming pared 5 bases from V and 0 bases from J, leaving 13 bases between. CDR3 amino acids: CASSKPLTVNTEAFF. The CDR3 nucleotides are TGCGCCAGCAGTAAACCGCTGACAGTGAACACTGAAGCTTTCTTT.

The genes are TRBV19 and TRBJ1-2; TRBD1 agrees at 8 bases. The germline gives CDR1 LNHDA, CDR2 SQIVND (reference sequence). V dropped 1 base and J dropped 5; count of bases not matched to a gene: 12. This CDR3 is 17 amino acids long. The CDR3 reads CASSIGGQVGTFYGYTF. DNA of the CDR3: TGTGCCAGTAGTATAGGGGGACAGGTGGGGACTTTTTATGGCTACACCTTC.

In its sample, this clone was seen a few times. The CDR3 DNA follows: TGTGCCAGCAGTTATCGGGGGGTAAGGAACACTGAAGCTTTCTTT. This translates into CASSYRGVRNTEAFF. The chain combines TRBV6-6 with TRBJ1-1; maybe TRBD1 (5 bases). V was cut by 3 bases and J by 1 base, with 12 bases left in between. Germline loops: CDR1 MNHNY, CDR2 SVGAGI (reference sequence). CDR3 size: 15 residues.

The V call is TRBV5-6, the J call TRBJ2-2; no definite D call. This CDR3 region has 13 residues. Germline V gene sequence: CDR1 SGHDT, CDR2 YYEEEE. The V and J ends lost 4 bases and 3 bases respectively, with 7 bases between them. The CDR3 bases are TGTGCCAGCAGCCCTCTTGACACCGGGGAGCTGTTTTTT. It codes for CASSPLDTGELFF.

This clone has more than one count but fewer than ten. The chain links TRBV5-1 to TRBJ2-2; 10 bases map to TRBD2. From germline, CDR1 is SGHRS and CDR2 YFSETQ. Trimming at V came to 2 bases and at J to 4 bases, leaving 11 bases not matched to a gene. CDR3 length: 18 amino acids. As DNA, the CDR3 is TGCGCCAGCAGCTTAGCGGGGGGGCCCGGGTTCGGCACCGGGGAGCTGTTTTTT. Its protein product is CASSLAGGPGFGTGELFF.

This clone has just one count. The chain recombines TRBV19 with TRBJ2-3; TRBD1 matches at 7 bases. V dropped 1 base and J dropped 2; count of bases not matched to a gene: 12. Germline assignment: CDR1 LNHDA and CDR2 SQIVND (reference sequence). This CDR3 is 18 amino acids long. The DNA of the CDR3 is TGTGCCAGTAGTATAGGTGGTAAGTGGACAGGAGTCACAGATACGCAGTATTTT. It translates to CASSIGGKWTGVTDTQYF.

The gene calls are TRBV5-1 and TRBJ2-2, with a weak D call TRBD2 (5 bases). V lost 0 bases, J lost 4 bases, and 10 bases lay in between. Germline CDR1 is SGHRS and CDR2 is YFSETQ. The CDR3 runs 15 residues. The CDR3 loop reads CASSLVAAGTGELFF. The CDR3 region has the DNA TGCGCCAGCAGCTTGGTAGCCGCGGGCACCGGGGAGCTGTTTTTT.

J is TRBJ2-7 and V is TRBV9; 15 bases are shared with TRBD2. V was clipped by 2 bases and J by 0 bases; unmatched bases: 3. The CDR3 consists of 17 residues. Germline loops: CDR1 SGDLS, CDR2 YYNGEE. The CDR3 DNA is TGTGCCAGCAGCGTGGGACTAGCGGGAGGCTCCTCCTACGAGCAGTACTTC. Its translation: CASSVGLAGGSSYEQYF.

The chain joins TRBV7-9 to TRBJ2-7; 13 bases fit TRBD2. CDR1 SEHNR and CDR2 FQNEAQ come from the germline V gene (reference sequence). V was pared by 5 bases and J by 7 bases, with 14 bases of the junction left unmatched. The CDR3 length is 17 residues. CDR3 sequence: CASSQSQGGLAGWEQYF. CDR3 bases: TGTGCCAGCAGCCAATCCCAAGGGGGACTAGCGGGATGGGAGCAGTACTTC.

The chain uses TRBV6-5 and TRBJ1-5; 7 nucleotides agree with TRBD1. The CDR3 extends over 14 amino acids. CDR1 MNHEY and CDR2 SVGAGI come from the germline V gene. V was clipped by 5 bases and J by 3 bases; unmatched bases: 4. This chain's CDR3 is CASSGDSHNQPQHF. CDR3 DNA sequence: TGTGCCAGCAGTGGGGACAGCCACAATCAGCCCCAGCATTTT.

A single count supports this clone. Relative to the germline gene, one junction end is altered; a read error may explain this. The chain joins TRBV4-1 to TRBJ2-5, with TRBD2 identical over 9 bases. CDR3 length: 16 residues. Germline CDR1 reads MGHRA; CDR2 reads YSYEKL. The CDR3 reads CVSSQAFRTSVETQYF. The CDR3, as DNA: TGCGTCAGCAGCCAAGCCTTTCGGACTAGCGTGGAGACCCAGTACTTC.

This clone was detected a few times. The rearrangement links TRBV11-3 to TRBJ2-3, with 15 nucleotides matching TRBD2. The CDR3 extends over 17 amino acids. With 2 bases clipped from V and 4 bases from J, the junction kept 4 bases outside the gene matches. Per germline, CDR1 SGHNT and CDR2 YENEEA. The CDR3: CASSLSGLAGGPDTQYF. For the CDR3, the DNA is TGTGCCAGCAGCTTATCGGGACTAGCGGGAGGTCCAGATACGCAGTATTTT. The variable domain in full, completed from reference TRBV11-3 and TRBJ2-3, reads EAGVVQSPRYKIIEKKQPVAFWCNPISGHNTLYWYLQNLGQGPELLIRYENEEAVDDSQLPKDRFSAERLKGVDSTLKIQPAELGDSAVYLCASSLSGLAGGPDTQYFGPGTRLTVL.

This chain links TRBV29-1 with TRBJ1-4; tentative D call: TRBD1 (6 bases). V lost 4 bases, J lost 8 bases, and 17 bases lay in between. The CDR3 totals 14 residues. Germline values: CDR1 SQVTM, CDR2 ANQGSEA. The CDR3 DNA reads as TGCAGCGTTGCGGGACACAAGAAAACGGAAAAACTGTTTTTT. As protein: CSVAGHKKTEKLFF.

The chain combines TRBV5-6 with TRBJ2-1; the match to TRBD2 covers 7 bases. The trim removed 2 bases at V and 7 bases at J, leaving 9 bases unmatched. The CDR3 has 15 residues. The germline V gene encodes CDR1 SGHDT and CDR2 YYEEEE. The CDR3 nucleotides read TGTGCCAGCAGCTTTGAGGTGGGAGGGCCAAATGAGCAGTTCTTC. Translated: CASSFEVGGPNEQFF. Drawing the rest from reference TRBV5-6 and TRBJ2-1, the complete variable domain is DAGVTQSPTHLIKTRGQQVTLRCSPKSGHDTVSWYQQALGQGPQFIFQYYEEEERQRGNFPDRFSGHQFPNYSSELNVNALLLGDSALYLCASSFEVGGPNEQFFGPGTRLTVL.

This rearrangement joins TRBV23-1 to TRBJ2-1; 11 bases line up with TRBD2. TRBV23-1 is classed as an ORF, of uncertain function. CDR3 size: 19 residues. The junction had 14 bases not matched to a gene; V was cut back by 2 bases and J by 5 bases. The CDR3 loop reads CASSQILAGVPLIHNEQFF. The CDR3 nucleotides are TGCGCCAGCAGTCAAATACTAGCGGGAGTACCTCTGATACACAATGAGCAGTTCTTC.

In this sample, this clone turned up once. This chain joins TRBV6-5 and TRBJ2-1, with TRBD2 matching over 10 bases. Trimming cost V 4 bases and J 4 bases; bases outside gene matches: 4. The germline V gene encodes CDR1 MNHEY and CDR2 SVGAGI. The CDR3 loop spans 15 amino acids. CDR3 coding DNA: TGTGCCAGCAGTTCAGCGGGAGGGCGATACAATGAGCAGTTCTTC. This codes for CASSSAGGRYNEQFF.

CDR3: CASSEFRTSVSNEQFF. In DNA form, the CDR3 reads TGCGCCAGCAGTGAGTTTCGGACTAGCGTATCCAATGAGCAGTTCTTC. The chain carries TRBV10-1 and TRBJ2-1; TRBD2 matches 9 bases. CDR1 WNHNN and CDR2 SYGVQD come from the germline V gene (reference sequence). CDR3 size: 16 residues. V gave up 1 base and J gave up 6 bases; unmatched junction bases: 7.

The chain couples TRBV2 to TRBJ2-5, with 12 nucleotides matching TRBD2. CDR1 is SNHLY and CDR2 is FYNNEI in the germline V gene. Germline trimming cut 5 bases from V and 3 bases from J; bases unmatched to any gene: 7. CDR3 length: 16 amino acids. The CDR3 protein is CASSPSGRAGEETQYF. The CDR3 DNA is TGTGCCAGCAGTCCTAGCGGGAGGGCCGGAGAAGAGACCCAGTACTTC.

The chain couples TRBV25-1 to TRBJ2-5; TRBD1 is a possible D gene (6 bases). Trimming took off 4 bases at V and 5 bases at J, with 14 bases between the two ends. CDR1 MGHDK and CDR2 SYGVNS come from the germline V gene. CDR3 length: 14 residues. CDR3 in amino acids: CASSALQGRETQYF. DNA for the CDR3: TGTGCCAGCAGTGCCTTACAGGGAAGGGAGACCCAGTACTTC.

This chain connects TRBV18 to TRBJ1-4, with a tentative D call TRBD1 (6 bases). Trimming cost V 4 bases and J 7 bases, with 16 bases left between them. Germline CDR1 is KGHSH and CDR2 is LQKENI. CDR3 length: 15 residues. The CDR3 nucleotides are TGTGCCAGCTCACGCCAACAGGGTCTCGGTGAAAAACTGTTTTTT. It is translated as CASSRQQGLGEKLFF.

This clone turned up a few times. This chain joins TRBV19 and TRBJ2-2; TRBD2 matches 10 bases. CDR3 length equals 16 residues. V dropped 5 bases and J dropped 6; count of bases not matched to a gene: 9. CDR1 and CDR2 (germline): LNHDA, SQIVND (reference sequence). CDR3 loop: CASSSSGRGVPGELFF. The DNA of the CDR3 is TGTGCCAGTAGTTCTAGCGGGAGAGGGGTTCCCGGGGAGCTGTTTTTT.

This clone was counted only a few times. Mismatch with germline at one junction end may stem from a read error. The chain joins TRBV7-7 to TRBJ2-5, with 12 bases lining up with TRBD1. This CDR3 spans 15 amino acids. In germline, CDR1 is SSHAT, CDR2 FNYEAQ (reference sequence). CDR3: CASSLGTGGGETQYF. DNA of the CDR3: TGTGCTAGCAGCTTAGGGACAGGGGGCGGAGAGACCCAGTACTTC.

This clone was seen a few times. The chain employs TRBV5-6 and TRBJ1-1; D unresolved. Germline V gene lookup returns CDR1 SGHDT and CDR2 YYEEEE. The ends were cut back, 0 bases at V and 4 bases at J, with 7 bases in the middle. CDR3 length: 13 residues. In DNA, the CDR3 is TGTGCCAGCAGCTTGGGTGAGTCCACTGAAGCTTTCTTT. Protein: CASSLGESTEAFF.